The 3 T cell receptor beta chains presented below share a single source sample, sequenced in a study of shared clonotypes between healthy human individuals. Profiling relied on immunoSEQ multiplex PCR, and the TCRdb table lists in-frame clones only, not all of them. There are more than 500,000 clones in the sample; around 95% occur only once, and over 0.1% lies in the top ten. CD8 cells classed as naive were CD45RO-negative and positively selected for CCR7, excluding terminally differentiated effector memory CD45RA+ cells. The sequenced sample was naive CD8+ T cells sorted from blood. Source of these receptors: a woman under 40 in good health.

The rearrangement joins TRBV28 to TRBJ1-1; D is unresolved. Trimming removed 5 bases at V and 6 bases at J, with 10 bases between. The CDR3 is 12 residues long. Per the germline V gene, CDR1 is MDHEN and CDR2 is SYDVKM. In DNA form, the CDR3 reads TGTGCCAGCAGTCCTGACTACTCTGAAGCTTTCTTT. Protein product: CASSPDYSEAFF.

This CDR3 reads CASTGVGTVGEQFF. In nucleotides, the CDR3 is TGTGCCAGCACAGGGGTCGGTACCGTTGGGGAGCAGTTCTTC. The chain carries TRBV27 and TRBJ2-1, with D perhaps TRBD1 (6 bases). Germline loops: CDR1 MNHEY, CDR2 SMNVEV (reference sequence). This CDR3 contains 14 residues. V was cut by 7 bases and J by 10 bases, with 20 bases left in between.

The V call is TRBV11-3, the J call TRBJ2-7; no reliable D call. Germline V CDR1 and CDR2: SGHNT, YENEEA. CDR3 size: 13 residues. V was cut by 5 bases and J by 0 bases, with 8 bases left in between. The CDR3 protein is CASSASSSYEQYF. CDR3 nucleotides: TGTGCCAGCAGCGCGTCCAGCTCCTACGAGCAGTACTTC.